The 11 T cell receptor beta chains in this list originate from one sample, sequenced in a study of early T cells in non-severe SARS-CoV-2 infection. One entry per CDR3 protein, called by TCRdb with MiXCR from the 5' RACE reads. The sample has some 30,000 distinct CDR3 sequences; roughly 5.3% are singletons. Sequencing was performed on whole blood. These receptors were taken from an adult who was a healthcare worker with PCR-confirmed SARS-CoV-2 infection or an uninfected control (not recorded which).

This clonotype was found many times. The chain uses TRBV5-1 and TRBJ1-1; possible D gene TRBD1, 5 bases. Trimming took 4 bases from V and 5 from J, leaving 15 bases between them. Germline CDR1 reads SGHRS; CDR2 reads YFSETQ. This CDR3 spans 14 amino acids. DNA for the CDR3: TGCGCCAGCAGCCACGTGGGGGATGGTACTGAAGCTTTCTTT. As protein: CASSHVGDGTEAFF.

There are many counts of this clonotype. J is TRBJ1-1 and V is TRBV12-3 or TRBV12-4; TRBD1 matches at 9 bases. Trimming took 1 base from V and 6 from J; bases not matched to a gene: 6. The CDR3 contains 15 residues. The CDR3 region has the DNA TGTGCCAGCAGTTTAGGGGAGACAGGGGGTCCTGAAGCTTTCTTT. Residues: CASSLGETGGPEAFF.

This clonotype appeared many times. The chain uses TRBV24-1 and TRBJ2-3; 7 nucleotides match TRBD1. The V gene end was trimmed by 3 bases and the J gene end by 9 bases; junction bases not matched to a gene: 2. Per germline, CDR1 KGHDR and CDR2 SFDVKD. The CDR3 runs 12 residues. The chain's CDR3 is CATSDRQGTQYF. CDR3 nucleotide sequence: TGTGCCACCAGTGATCGACAGGGAACGCAGTATTTT.

Ten or more counts support this clonotype. J is TRBJ2-1 and V is TRBV19; 14 nucleotides agree with TRBD2. This CDR3 is built from 18 residues. Germline trimming cut 6 bases from V and 0 bases from J; bases unmatched to any gene: 7. Germline CDR1 reads LNHDA; CDR2 reads SQIVND (reference sequence). The CDR3 nucleotides are TGTGCCAGTAGCGGGACTAGCGGGAGCGACCTCTCCTACAATGAGCAGTTCTTC. Protein product: CASSGTSGSDLSYNEQFF.

This clonotype is medium-sized in the sample. The CDR3 DNA sequence: TGCAGCGTTCCTAGCGGGGGAAGCTCCTACAATGAGCAGTTCTTC. This sequence encodes CSVPSGGSSYNEQFF. The gene calls are TRBV29-1 and TRBJ2-1; TRBD2 aligns across 10 bases. The CDR3 is made up of 15 amino acids. Germline V CDR1 and CDR2: SQVTM, ANQGSEA. The ends lost 5 bases at V and 0 bases at J; junction bases unmatched: 4.

This chain joins TRBV9 and TRBJ2-3, with a weak D call TRBD1 (5 bases). The CDR3 loop spans 15 amino acids. CDR1 and CDR2 (germline): SGDLS, YYNGEE. Trimming cost V 0 bases and J 4 bases, with 12 bases left between them. The CDR3: CASSVGTTVADTQYF. CDR3 bases: TGTGCCAGCAGCGTAGGGACAACAGTTGCAGATACGCAGTATTTT.

This clonotype was recorded a few times. The chain carries TRBV13 and TRBJ2-3; weak D call: TRBD1 (6 bases). Looked up from germline, CDR1 is PRHDT and CDR2 is FYEKMQ (reference sequence). V gave up 7 bases and J gave up 2 bases, with 22 bases separating them. This CDR3 has 17 amino acids. CDR3 sequence: CASTSRGQGGVTDTQYF. The DNA of the CDR3 is TGTGCCAGCACCAGCCGAGGTCAAGGGGGAGTCACAGATACGCAGTATTTT.

V usage is TRBV10-3 and J usage is TRBJ2-7, with a weak D call TRBD2 (6 bases). This CDR3 is 12 amino acids long. Deletions cut 7 bases from V and 0 bases from J, with 7 bases between. The germline CDR1 and CDR2 sequences are ENHRY and SYGVKD. This chain's CDR3 is CAIMGGSYEQYF. The CDR3 region has the DNA TGTGCCATCATGGGGGGCTCCTACGAGCAGTACTTC.

CDR3 DNA sequence: TGTGCCAGCAGCTCCGACAGAGGAGAGACCCAGTACTTC. The encoded protein is CASSSDRGETQYF. The chain carries TRBV11-3 and TRBJ2-5; D is perhaps TRBD1 (5 bases). V lost 4 bases and J 4 bases, leaving 10 bases between the germline ends. The CDR3 is made up of 13 amino acids. Looked up from germline, CDR1 is SGHNT and CDR2 is YENEEA.

This clonotype was observed many times. The V and J genes are TRBV7-2 and TRBJ2-3; possible D gene TRBD1, 6 bases. Germline CDR1 is SGHTA and CDR2 is FQGNSA. Trimming removed 1 base at V and 5 bases at J, with 13 bases between. This CDR3 region has 15 residues. CDR3 loop: CASSLGGLAEDTQYF. CDR3 DNA: TGTGCCAGCAGCTTAGGGGGGCTAGCAGAAGATACGCAGTATTTT.

The table lists this clonotype with many counts. The J gene is TRBJ2-3, the V gene TRBV11-1; D unresolved. Between the trimmed V and J ends, which lost 2 bases and 0 bases, there was a span of 12 bases. The CDR3 is 16 residues long. Germline CDR1 SGHAT, CDR2 FQDESV (reference sequence). CDR3 loop: CASSLLGGSSTDTQYF. The CDR3 DNA follows: TGTGCCAGCAGCTTATTGGGCGGATCTAGCACAGATACGCAGTATTTT.